This T cell receptor beta chain was observed in a study of lymphopenia after photon versus proton radiotherapy. Findings of the study overall: Better survival with proton therapy was suggested as possible, not demonstrated.

TCRdb's table, derived via immunoSEQ multiplex PCR, lists solely in-frame clones and lacks some. The table shows roughly 57,000 clones, with around four fifths occurring only once. A few counts support this clone. Its antigen is as yet unknown. Trimming cost V 1 base and J 7 bases, with 4 bases left between them. The CDR3 totals 12 residues. From germline, CDR1 is SGHAT and CDR2 FQNNGV. V usage is TRBV11-2 and J usage is TRBJ2-2; D unresolved. This clonotype originated in a man aged 50 to 59 with gastric cancer. The sample was peripheral blood, taken from a patient treated with photon-based radiotherapy. CDR3 nucleotides: TGTGCCAGCAGCTTAGGGAGCGGGGAGCTGTTTTTT. Its protein is CASSLGSGELFF.